The next 19 T cell receptor beta chains were all read from a single sample in a study of cytomegalovirus exposure and HLA in healthy donors. PCR employed 60 Vbeta and 13 Jbeta primers. The data were produced by immunoSEQ multiplex PCR, yet TCRdb's version contains in-frame clones alone and is incomplete. The data contain 250,000 to 350,000 clones, about nine tenths of them singletons. The sample was PBMCs. Every receptor here comes from a man in his forties in good health and CMV-seropositive.

This CDR3 reads CASSQEPSFTDTQYF. Written as DNA, the CDR3 is TGTGCCAGCAGCCAAGAGCCTAGCTTCACAGATACGCAGTATTTT. The V call is TRBV4-2, the J call TRBJ2-3; tentative D call: TRBD2 (5 bases). The CDR3 runs to 15 residues. The germline V gene has CDR1 LGHNA and CDR2 YNFKEQ. Trimming took 0 bases from V and 2 from J, leaving 9 bases between them.

The chain has TRBV6-1 and TRBJ1-5; 7 nucleotides line up with TRBD1. With 6 bases clipped from V and 7 bases from J, the junction kept 9 bases outside the gene matches. The germline V gene encodes CDR1 MNHNS and CDR2 SASEGT. CDR3 length: 14 amino acids. CDR3 in DNA: TGTGCCAGCAGCAGACAGGGCCAAAAGCAGCCCCAGCATTTT. The encoded protein is CASSRQGQKQPQHF.

V and J are TRBV6-5 and TRBJ2-1; possibly TRBD2 for D (6 bases). V shed 7 bases and J shed 2 bases, with 9 bases lying between them. Germline V gene lookup returns CDR1 MNHEY and CDR2 SVGAGI. The CDR3 has 13 residues. The chain's CDR3 is CASTSDTYNEQFF. The CDR3 nucleotides read TGTGCCAGCACTAGCGATACCTACAATGAGCAGTTCTTC.

The V and J genes are TRBV29-1 and TRBJ2-1, with 8 bases aligning to TRBD2. The CDR3 is 14 residues long. V was clipped by 2 bases and J by 4 bases; unmatched bases: 4. Germline assignment: CDR1 SQVTM and CDR2 ANQGSEA. The CDR3 protein is CSVEWASGYNEQFF. CDR3 sequence (DNA): TGCAGCGTTGAATGGGCTAGCGGGTACAATGAGCAGTTCTTC.

This chain uses TRBV28 with TRBJ1-3; TRBD1 might be the D (5 bases). CDR1 and CDR2 from the germline V gene are MDHEN and SYDVKM. CDR3 length: 14 amino acids. Between the trimmed V and J ends, which lost 3 bases and 2 bases, there was a span of 8 bases. DNA for the CDR3: TGTGCCAGCAGTTTGGCAGGGACTGGAAACACCATATATTTT. This gives the protein CASSLAGTGNTIYF.

CDR3 region: CASSARGQGYYGYTF. CDR3 nucleotides: TGTGCCAGCAGTGCAAGGGGACAGGGCTACTATGGCTACACCTTC. V gene TRBV28 combines with J gene TRBJ1-2, with 9 bases identical to TRBD1. After removal of 5 bases from V and 3 bases from J, the junction contained 7 bases not matched to a gene. The CDR3 consists of 15 residues. Germline values: CDR1 MDHEN, CDR2 SYDVKM.

The chain carries TRBV7-9 and TRBJ2-1; the D is unclear. V was clipped by 5 bases and J by 4 bases, with 15 bases between them. The CDR3 has 15 residues. Germline CDR1 SEHNR, CDR2 FQNEAQ (reference sequence). The chain's CDR3 is CASSPLTPGYNEQFF. The CDR3 coding sequence is TGTGCCAGCAGCCCACTGACACCTGGGTACAATGAGCAGTTCTTC.

The chain joins TRBV18 to TRBJ1-1; tentatively, D is TRBD1 (6 bases). This CDR3 spans 16 amino acids. Trimming shortened V by 0 bases and J by 4 bases, and 15 bases separated the two germline ends. CDR1 and CDR2 from the germline V gene are KGHSH and LQKENI. CDR3 amino acids: CASSPPSTGYGTEAFF. CDR3 bases: TGTGCCAGCTCACCACCTTCCACAGGGTATGGCACTGAAGCTTTCTTT.

The rearrangement links TRBV7-9 to TRBJ1-1; 9 bases agree with TRBD1. This CDR3 spans 19 amino acids. With V trimmed by 0 bases and J by 1 base, 12 bases remained unmatched. The germline gives CDR1 SEHNR, CDR2 FQNEAQ (reference sequence). The chain's CDR3 is CASSLAGGTGNKGNTEAFF. DNA for the CDR3: TGTGCCAGCAGCTTAGCGGGTGGGACAGGGAATAAAGGGAACACTGAAGCTTTCTTT. The full variable domain, rest sourced from reference TRBV7-9 and TRBJ1-1, is DTGVSQNPRHKITKRGQNVTFRCDPISEHNRLYWYRQTLGQGPEFLTYFQNEAQLEKSRLLSDRFSAERPKGSFSTLEIQRTEQGDSAMYLCASSLAGGTGNKGNTEAFFGQGTRLTVV.

This rearrangement joins TRBV18 to TRBJ2-2; TRBD2 matches at 7 bases. The V gene end was trimmed by 6 bases and the J gene end by 5 bases; junction bases not matched to a gene: 9. CDR1 and CDR2 from the germline V gene are KGHSH and LQKENI. The CDR3 contains 15 residues. CDR3 in amino acids: CASSPVSRETGELFF. CDR3 in DNA: TGTGCCAGCTCTCCCGTATCGCGGGAGACCGGGGAGCTGTTTTTT.

Concerning this clone: The sample holds other DNA sequences that translate to the same CDR3. This chain links TRBV7-9 with TRBJ1-2; 7 nucleotides agree with TRBD1. Germline V gene sequence: CDR1 SEHNR, CDR2 FQNEAQ (reference sequence). After removal of 1 base from V and 8 bases from J, the junction contained 4 bases not matched to a gene. The CDR3 extends over 13 amino acids. In DNA, the CDR3 is TGTGCCAGCAGCTTAGGGACAGGAGACGGCTACACCTTC. Its translation: CASSLGTGDGYTF.

This rearrangement joins TRBV19 to TRBJ1-5, with D unresolved. The CDR3 covers 15 residues. Germline CDR1 is LNHDA and CDR2 is SQIVND (reference sequence). V lost 5 bases and J 0 bases, leaving 11 bases between the germline ends. DNA of the CDR3: TGTGCCAGTAGTGGCAGTTTTAATAGCAATCAGCCCCAGCATTTT. This encodes CASSGSFNSNQPQHF.

The gene calls are TRBV27 and TRBJ2-7, with 8 bases matching TRBD1. In germline, CDR1 is MNHEY, CDR2 SMNVEV (reference sequence). Unmatched junction bases numbered 14, after V lost 4 bases and J lost 3 bases. CDR3 size: 17 residues. The CDR3 sequence: CASSWGPRTGYGYEQYF. The DNA of the CDR3 is TGTGCCAGCAGTTGGGGACCCCGGACAGGGTATGGCTACGAGCAGTACTTC.

The CDR3 sequence: CASSLKNGGGVMGYGYTF. Written as DNA, the CDR3 is TGTGCCAGTAGCCTCAAAAACGGAGGAGGGGTTATGGGCTATGGCTACACCTTC. The rearrangement uses TRBV19 and TRBJ1-2; D possibly corresponds to TRBD1 (5 bases). The germline V gene encodes CDR1 LNHDA and CDR2 SQIVND (reference sequence). This CDR3 has 18 residues. V was pared by 6 bases and J by 4 bases, with 27 bases between.

The CDR3 is CAISEFSGTSGPNEQFF. Here the CDR3 DNA reads TGTGCCATCAGTGAATTTTCCGGGACTAGCGGCCCTAATGAGCAGTTCTTC. This rearrangement joins TRBV10-3 to TRBJ2-1, with TRBD2 identical over 11 bases. From germline, CDR1 is ENHRY and CDR2 SYGVKD. The trim removed 3 bases at V and 7 bases at J, leaving 11 bases unmatched. This CDR3 is built from 17 residues.

This chain connects TRBV6-1 to TRBJ1-2, with D possibly matching TRBD1 (5 bases). This CDR3 has 15 amino acids. Trimming cost V 6 bases and J 5 bases, with 19 bases left between them. Looked up from germline, CDR1 is MNHNS and CDR2 is SASEGT. The CDR3 nucleotides are TGTGCCAGCAGGGGGGGACCGGGAGAGGGGTATGGCTACACCTTC. Protein product: CASRGGPGEGYGYTF.

The chain uses TRBV7-3 and TRBJ2-2; maybe TRBD1 (5 bases). Germline V lookup: CDR1 SGHTA, CDR2 FQGTGA. Trimming stripped 4 bases from V and 3 bases from J, with 15 bases between. The CDR3 sequence is 16 residues long. CDR3 amino acids: CASSSTEAGHTGELFF. The CDR3 DNA sequence: TGTGCCAGCAGCTCCACAGAGGCAGGGCACACCGGGGAGCTGTTTTTT.

The V call is TRBV11-3, the J call TRBJ2-5; 8 positions agree with TRBD1. This CDR3 region has 13 residues. The ends lost 3 bases at V and 3 bases at J; junction bases unmatched: 0. Germline loops: CDR1 SGHNT, CDR2 YENEEA. CDR3 in amino acids: CASSLTGEETQYF. The CDR3 DNA sequence: TGTGCCAGCAGCTTGACAGGGGAAGAGACCCAGTACTTC.

This chain links TRBV7-3 with TRBJ2-7; D remains ambiguous. Germline V CDR1 and CDR2: SGHTA, FQGTGA. This CDR3 contains 14 residues. V lost 5 bases and J lost 3, with 14 bases in between. This CDR3 is CASSPTRDFYEQYF. For the CDR3, the DNA is TGTGCCAGCAGCCCCACCCGTGACTTCTACGAGCAGTACTTC.